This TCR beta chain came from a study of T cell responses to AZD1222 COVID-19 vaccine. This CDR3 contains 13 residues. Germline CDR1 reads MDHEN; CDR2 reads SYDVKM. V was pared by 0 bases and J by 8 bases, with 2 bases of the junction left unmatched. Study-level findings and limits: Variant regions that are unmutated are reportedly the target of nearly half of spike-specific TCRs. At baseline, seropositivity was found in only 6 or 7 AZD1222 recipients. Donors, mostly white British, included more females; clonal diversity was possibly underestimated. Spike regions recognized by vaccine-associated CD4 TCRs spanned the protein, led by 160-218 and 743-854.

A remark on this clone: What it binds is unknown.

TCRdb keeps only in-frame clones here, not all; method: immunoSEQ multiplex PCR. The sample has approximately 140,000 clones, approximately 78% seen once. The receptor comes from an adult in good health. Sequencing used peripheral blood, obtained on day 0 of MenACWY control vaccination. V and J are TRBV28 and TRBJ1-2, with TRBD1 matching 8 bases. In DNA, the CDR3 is TGTGCCAGCAGTTTATGGGACAGGGAGGGCTACACCTTC. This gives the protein CASSLWDREGYTF.